One and the same sample provided the 15 T cell receptor beta chains below, sequenced in a study of blood T cell repertoires in COVID-19 (dated by TCRdb to 2020 to 2021). The method was the immunoSEQ multiplex PCR assay. Held by TCRdb, this immuneACCESS table contains in-frame sequences only and omits some clones. Under half of the omission traces to an unresolved V gene where checked; the cause of the rest is unknown. The sample table contains roughly 200,000 clones; only one count was recorded for 70% to 90% of them. The ten largest clones represent more than 3% of the sample. The sample taken for sequencing was peripheral blood. The source of these receptors is a man aged 55 to 70 with acute or convalescent COVID-19.

Comments on this clone: Other nucleotide sequences from this sample produce the same CDR3. The chain couples TRBV18 to TRBJ2-7; 8 nucleotides line up with TRBD1. Germline CDR1 reads KGHSH; CDR2 reads LQKENI. V lost 2 bases to trimming and J lost 2 bases; unmatched junction nucleotides: 2. This CDR3 is built from 14 residues. CDR3 bases: TGTGCCAGCTCACCAGGGACAGGCGCCTACGAGCAGTACTTC. This codes for CASSPGTGAYEQYF.

The chain joins TRBV28 to TRBJ2-5; 7 nucleotides match TRBD1. The germline CDR1 and CDR2 sequences are MDHEN and SYDVKM. This CDR3 comprises 16 residues. V trimming: 5 bases; J trimming: 1 base; junction bases outside the gene matches: 10. CDR3 DNA sequence: TGTGCCAGCAGTCCCCTCCGACAGGGTCCCCAAGAGACCCAGTACTTC. Its protein is CASSPLRQGPQETQYF.

This clone turned up a few times. The chain is built from TRBV6-2 or TRBV6-3 and TRBJ2-1; 7 bases agree with TRBD2. V shed 2 bases and J 0 bases; nucleotides not matched to a gene: 7. The germline V gene encodes CDR1 MNHEY and CDR2 SVGEGT. The CDR3 covers 17 residues. The CDR3 nucleotides read TGTGCCAGCAGTTACAGCTCCGGGACTACCTCCTACAATGAGCAGTTCTTC. This translates into CASSYSSGTTSYNEQFF.

The chain links TRBV7-2 to TRBJ1-1; possible D gene TRBD1, 6 bases. V was cut by 0 bases and J by 2 bases, with 13 bases left in between. The CDR3 covers 16 residues. Germline assignment: CDR1 SGHTA and CDR2 FQGNSA. This CDR3 reads CASSLARAGANTEAFF. In DNA form, the CDR3 reads TGTGCCAGCAGCTTAGCGCGGGCGGGGGCAAACACTGAAGCTTTCTTT.

The genes are TRBV10-1 and TRBJ1-4; no definite D call. Germline-derived CDR1 and CDR2 are WNHNN and SYGVQD (reference sequence). This CDR3 spans 17 amino acids. The germline V and J ends were trimmed by 1 base and 6 bases, with 18 bases remaining between them. CDR3 sequence reads: CASSECRGSFPHEKLFF. DNA of the CDR3: TGCGCCAGCAGTGAGTGTCGGGGAAGCTTCCCCCATGAAAAACTGTTTTTT.

J is TRBJ2-3 and V is TRBV7-2; D is undetermined. Germline V CDR1 and CDR2: SGHTA, FQGNSA. The V end lost 7 bases, the J end lost 3 bases, and 11 bases lay between the germline ends. The length of the CDR3 is 13 residues. The CDR3 spells CASTYYRTDTQYF. The CDR3 bases are TGTGCCAGCACCTACTACCGGACAGATACGCAGTATTTT.

Only one count was recorded for this clone. The V and J genes are TRBV28 and TRBJ1-2, with TRBD1 matching over 7 bases. The CDR3 covers 13 residues. V was pared by 3 bases and J by 4 bases, with 2 bases of the junction left unmatched. The germline V gene encodes CDR1 MDHEN and CDR2 SYDVKM. CDR3 sequence (DNA): TGTGCCAGCAGTTTCGGGACAGCCTATGGCTACACCTTC. Translating gives CASSFGTAYGYTF.

The chain is built from TRBV11-2 and TRBJ2-2, with 10 nucleotides matching TRBD2. Germline assignment: CDR1 SGHAT and CDR2 FQNNGV. This CDR3 contains 16 residues. V was pared by 5 bases and J by 3 bases, with 6 bases of the junction left unmatched. CDR3 coding DNA: TGTGCCAGCAGCCAGGCCCTAGCGGGAGACACCGGGGAGCTGTTTTTT. Translation gives CASSQALAGDTGELFF.

As concerns this clone: One end of the junction is discordant with germline, which a read error may explain. This chain connects TRBV5-1 to TRBJ2-1; D is perhaps TRBD1 (6 bases). The length of the CDR3 is 15 residues. Germline V lookup: CDR1 SGHRS, CDR2 YFSETQ. CDR3 nucleotides: TGCGTCAGCAGCTTGTCTGACAGGACCTACAATGAGCAGTTCTTC. Translation gives CVSSLSDRTYNEQFF. Drawing the rest from reference TRBV5-1 and TRBJ2-1, the complete variable domain is KAGVTQTPRYLIKTRGQQVTLSCSPISGHRSVSWYQQTPGQGLQFLFEYFSETQRNKGNFPGRFSGRQFSNSRSEMNVSTLELGDSALYLCVSSLSDRTYNEQFFGPGTRLTVL.

CDR3 amino acids: CASSPPGQGAPTEAFF. CDR3 DNA: TGTGCCAGCTCACCCCCGGGACAGGGGGCGCCTACTGAAGCTTTCTTT. This sequence joins TRBV18 and TRBJ1-1; 12 bases are a match to TRBD1. After removal of 3 bases from V and 5 bases from J, the junction contained 7 bases not matched to a gene. The germline gives CDR1 KGHSH, CDR2 LQKENI. The CDR3 length is 16 residues.

This clone was seen just once. This chain links TRBV11-2 with TRBJ2-3; D perhaps matches TRBD2 (5 bases). The CDR3 runs to 14 residues. The V and J ends lost 3 bases and 4 bases respectively, with 11 bases between them. Germline V gene sequence: CDR1 SGHAT, CDR2 FQNNGV. The CDR3 region is CASSFVTSPDTQYF. The CDR3 nucleotides read TGTGCCAGCAGCTTTGTCACTAGTCCAGATACGCAGTATTTT.

This rearrangement joins TRBV2 to TRBJ2-1; D possibly corresponds to TRBD2 (5 bases). The CDR3 loop spans 15 amino acids. V lost 6 bases and J lost 2, with 14 bases in between. Per germline, CDR1 SNHLY and CDR2 FYNNEI. CDR3: CASSSDSGTYNEQFF. CDR3 DNA sequence: TGTGCCAGCAGCTCGGACTCCGGGACCTACAATGAGCAGTTCTTC.

The chain couples TRBV6-6 to TRBJ1-5, with TRBD1 as a possible D gene (6 bases). The V and J ends lost 7 bases and 4 bases respectively, with 11 bases between them. CDR3 size: 13 residues. CDR1 is MNHNY, CDR2 SVGAGI, per germline (reference sequence). DNA for the CDR3: TGTGCCAGCATCCAAGACAGGAATCAGCCCCAGCATTTT. This sequence encodes CASIQDRNQPQHF.

The V call is TRBV7-6, the J call TRBJ1-2, with TRBD1 identical over 7 bases. V lost 1 base to trimming and J lost 4 bases; unmatched junction nucleotides: 6. The germline CDR1 and CDR2 sequences are SGHVS and FNYEAQ. This CDR3 is 15 amino acids long. The CDR3 DNA sequence: TGTGCCAGCAGCTTAGATGGGACAGCCTTCTATGGCTACACCTTC. Translation gives CASSLDGTAFYGYTF.

The CDR3 DNA is TGTGCCAGTAGTACTCTGGGACAATCGAACTATGGCTACACCTTC. Translation: CASSTLGQSNYGYTF. The genes are TRBV19 and TRBJ1-2, with a tentative D call TRBD1 (6 bases). The length of the CDR3 is 15 residues. V lost 4 bases and J 2 bases, leaving 14 bases between the germline ends. CDR1 and CDR2 (germline): LNHDA, SQIVND (reference sequence).